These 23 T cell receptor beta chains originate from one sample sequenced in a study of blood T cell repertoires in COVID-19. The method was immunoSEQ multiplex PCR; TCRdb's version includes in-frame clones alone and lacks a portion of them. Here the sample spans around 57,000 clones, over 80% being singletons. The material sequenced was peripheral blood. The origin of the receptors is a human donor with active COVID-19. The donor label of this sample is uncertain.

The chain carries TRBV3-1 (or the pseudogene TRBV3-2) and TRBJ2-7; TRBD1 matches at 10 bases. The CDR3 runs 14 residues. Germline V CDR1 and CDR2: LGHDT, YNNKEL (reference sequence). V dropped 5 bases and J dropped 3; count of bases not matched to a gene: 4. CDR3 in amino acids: CASSTGTGDYEQYF. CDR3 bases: TGTGCCAGCAGCACCGGGACAGGGGACTACGAGCAGTACTTC.

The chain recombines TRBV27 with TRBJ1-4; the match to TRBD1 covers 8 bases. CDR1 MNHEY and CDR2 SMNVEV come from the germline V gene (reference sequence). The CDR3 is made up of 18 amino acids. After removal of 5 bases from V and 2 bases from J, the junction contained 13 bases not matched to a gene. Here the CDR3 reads CASSPTGGSAFTNEKLFF. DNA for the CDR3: TGTGCCAGCAGTCCAACAGGGGGGAGCGCGTTCACTAATGAAAAACTGTTTTTT.

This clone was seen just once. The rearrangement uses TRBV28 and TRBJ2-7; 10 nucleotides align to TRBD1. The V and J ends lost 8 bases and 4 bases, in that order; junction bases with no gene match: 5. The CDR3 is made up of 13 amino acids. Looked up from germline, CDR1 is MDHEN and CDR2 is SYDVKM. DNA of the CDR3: TGTGCCAGCTCCGGGACAGGGGCGTACGAGCAGTACTTC. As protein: CASSGTGAYEQYF. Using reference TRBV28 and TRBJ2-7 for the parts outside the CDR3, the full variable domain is DVKVTQSSRYLVKRTGEKVFLECVQDMDHENMFWYRQDPGLGLRLIYFSYDVKMKEKGDIPEGYSVSREKKERFSLILESASTNQTSMYLCASSGTGAYEQYFGPGTRLTVT.

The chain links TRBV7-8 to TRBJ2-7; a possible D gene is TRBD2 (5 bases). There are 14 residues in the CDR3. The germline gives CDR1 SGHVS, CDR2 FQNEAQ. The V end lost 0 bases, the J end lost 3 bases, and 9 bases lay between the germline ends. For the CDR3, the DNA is TGTGCCAGCAGCTTAGCGGAGGATCTCTACGAGCAGTACTTC. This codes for CASSLAEDLYEQYF.

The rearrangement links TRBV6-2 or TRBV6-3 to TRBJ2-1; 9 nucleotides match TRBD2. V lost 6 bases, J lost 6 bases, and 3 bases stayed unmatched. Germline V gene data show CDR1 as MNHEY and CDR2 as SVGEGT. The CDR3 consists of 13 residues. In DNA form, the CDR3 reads TGTGCCAGCAGCTCGGGACTAGCCAATGAGCAGTTCTTC. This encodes CASSSGLANEQFF.

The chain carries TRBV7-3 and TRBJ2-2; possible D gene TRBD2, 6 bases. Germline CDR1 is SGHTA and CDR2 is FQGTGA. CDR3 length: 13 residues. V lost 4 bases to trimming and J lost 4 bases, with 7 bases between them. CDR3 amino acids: CASSYSGTGELFF. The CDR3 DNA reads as TGTGCCAGCAGCTATAGCGGCACCGGGGAGCTGTTTTTT.

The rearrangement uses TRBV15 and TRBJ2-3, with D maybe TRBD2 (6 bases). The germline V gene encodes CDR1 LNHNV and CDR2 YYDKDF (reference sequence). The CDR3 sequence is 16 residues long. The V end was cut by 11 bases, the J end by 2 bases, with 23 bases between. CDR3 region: CAARRGTSTYTDTQYF. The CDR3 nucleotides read TGTGCCGCCCGGCGGGGTACCTCGACTTACACAGATACGCAGTATTTT. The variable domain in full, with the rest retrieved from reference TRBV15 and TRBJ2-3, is DAMVIQNPRYQVTQFGKPVTLSCSQTLNHNVMYWYQQKSSQAPKLLFHYYDKDFNNEADTPDNFQSRRPNTSFCFLDIRSPGLGDTAMYLCAARRGTSTYTDTQYFGPGTRLTVL.

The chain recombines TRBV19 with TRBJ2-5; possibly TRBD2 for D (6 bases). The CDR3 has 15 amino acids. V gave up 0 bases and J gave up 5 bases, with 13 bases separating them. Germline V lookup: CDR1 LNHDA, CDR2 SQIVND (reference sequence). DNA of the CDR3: TGTGCCAGTAGTATAGATGGAGGGTGGGGGGAGACCCAGTACTTC. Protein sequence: CASSIDGGWGETQYF.

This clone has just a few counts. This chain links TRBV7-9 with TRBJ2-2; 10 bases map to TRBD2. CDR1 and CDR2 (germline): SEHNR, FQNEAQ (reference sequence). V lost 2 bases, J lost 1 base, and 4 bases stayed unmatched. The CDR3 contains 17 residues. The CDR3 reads CASSLMSSGGNTGELFF. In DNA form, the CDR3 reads TGTGCCAGCAGCTTAATGTCTAGCGGGGGGAACACCGGGGAGCTGTTTTTT.

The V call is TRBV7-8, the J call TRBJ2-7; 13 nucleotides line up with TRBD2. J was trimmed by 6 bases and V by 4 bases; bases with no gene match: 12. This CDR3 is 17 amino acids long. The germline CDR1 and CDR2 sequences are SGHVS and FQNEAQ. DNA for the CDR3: TGTGCCAGCAGCTCCCCGGGGACTAGCGGGGCCCGCCGCGAGCAGTACTTC. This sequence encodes CASSSPGTSGARREQYF.

CDR3 DNA sequence: TGTGCCTGGAGTGTCGGGTGGGTGCAGCTCCCCAAAGAGACCCAGTACTTC. Translation: CAWSVGWVQLPKETQYF. The rearrangement links TRBV30 to TRBJ2-5; D is unresolved. V lost 0 bases, J lost 3 bases, and 20 bases lay in between. The CDR3 contains 17 residues. The V gene's germline CDR1 is GTSNPN and CDR2 SVGIG (reference sequence). Using reference TRBV30 and TRBJ2-5 for the parts outside the CDR3, the full variable domain is SQTIHQWPATLVQPVGSPLSLECTVEGTSNPNLYWYRQAAGRGLQLLFYSVGIGQISSEVPQNLSASRPQDRQFILSSKKLLLSDSGFYLCAWSVGWVQLPKETQYFGPGTRLLVL.

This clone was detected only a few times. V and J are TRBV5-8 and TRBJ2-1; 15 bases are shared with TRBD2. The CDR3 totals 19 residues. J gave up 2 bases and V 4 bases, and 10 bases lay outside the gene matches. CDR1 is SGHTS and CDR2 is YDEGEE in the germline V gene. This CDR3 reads CASSPAGTSGGPAYNEQFF. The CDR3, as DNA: TGTGCCAGCAGCCCCGCCGGGACTAGCGGGGGGCCCGCCTACAATGAGCAGTTCTTC.

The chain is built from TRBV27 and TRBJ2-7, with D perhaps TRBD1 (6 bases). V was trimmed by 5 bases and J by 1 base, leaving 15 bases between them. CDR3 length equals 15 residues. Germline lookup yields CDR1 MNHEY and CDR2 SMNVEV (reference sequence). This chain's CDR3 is CASSPGTLGSYEQYF. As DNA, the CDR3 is TGTGCCAGCAGTCCCGGGACACTAGGGTCCTACGAGCAGTACTTC.

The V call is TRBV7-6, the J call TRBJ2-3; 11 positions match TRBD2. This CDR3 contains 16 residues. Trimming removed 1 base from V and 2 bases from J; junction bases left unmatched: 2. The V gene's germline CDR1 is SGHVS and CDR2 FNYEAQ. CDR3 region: CASSLDSGGATDTQYF. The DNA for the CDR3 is TGTGCCAGCAGCTTAGATAGCGGGGGGGCCACAGATACGCAGTATTTT.

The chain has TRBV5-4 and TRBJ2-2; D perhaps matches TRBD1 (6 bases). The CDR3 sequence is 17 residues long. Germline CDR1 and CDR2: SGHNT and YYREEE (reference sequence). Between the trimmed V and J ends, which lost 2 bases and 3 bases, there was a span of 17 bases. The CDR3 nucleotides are TGTGCCAGCAGCTTAGAACAGGGACGTTTGGACACCGGGGAGCTGTTTTTT. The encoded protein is CASSLEQGRLDTGELFF.

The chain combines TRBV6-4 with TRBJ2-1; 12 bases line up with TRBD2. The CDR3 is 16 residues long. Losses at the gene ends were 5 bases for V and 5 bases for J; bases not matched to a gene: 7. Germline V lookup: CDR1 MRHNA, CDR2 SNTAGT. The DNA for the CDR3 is TGTGCCAGCAGTATATCTAGCGGGGGGGCTCACAATGAGCAGTTCTTC. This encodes CASSISSGGAHNEQFF.

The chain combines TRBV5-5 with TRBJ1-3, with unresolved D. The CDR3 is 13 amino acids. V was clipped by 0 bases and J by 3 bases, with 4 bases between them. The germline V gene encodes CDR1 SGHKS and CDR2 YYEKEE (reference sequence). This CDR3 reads CASSLAGGNTIYF. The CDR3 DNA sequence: TGTGCCAGCAGCTTGGCCGGTGGAAACACCATATATTTT.

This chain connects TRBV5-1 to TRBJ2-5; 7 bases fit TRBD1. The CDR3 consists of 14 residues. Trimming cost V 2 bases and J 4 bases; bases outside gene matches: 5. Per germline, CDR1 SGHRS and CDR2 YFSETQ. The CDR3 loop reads CASSLDRDGETQYF. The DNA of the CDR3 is TGCGCCAGCAGCTTAGACAGGGACGGAGAGACCCAGTACTTC.

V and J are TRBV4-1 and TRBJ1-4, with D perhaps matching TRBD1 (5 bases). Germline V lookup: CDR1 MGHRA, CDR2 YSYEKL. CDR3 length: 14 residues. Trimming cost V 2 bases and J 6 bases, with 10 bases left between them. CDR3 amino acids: CASSQFRVDEKLFF. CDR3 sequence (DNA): TGCGCCAGCAGCCAATTCAGGGTGGATGAAAAACTGTTTTTT.

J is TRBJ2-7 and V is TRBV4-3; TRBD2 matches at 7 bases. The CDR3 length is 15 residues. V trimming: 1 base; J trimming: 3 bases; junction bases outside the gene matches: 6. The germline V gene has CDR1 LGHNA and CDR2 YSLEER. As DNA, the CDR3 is TGCGCCAGCAGCCAAGGGGAGGGACCACACTACGAGCAGTACTTC. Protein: CASSQGEGPHYEQYF.

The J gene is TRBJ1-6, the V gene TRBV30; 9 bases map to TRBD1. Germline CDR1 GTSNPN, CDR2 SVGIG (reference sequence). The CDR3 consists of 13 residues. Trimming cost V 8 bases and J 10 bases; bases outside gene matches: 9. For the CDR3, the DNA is TGTGCCGAACTCACAGGGGGCGGGTCACCCCTCCACTTT. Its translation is CAELTGGGSPLHF.

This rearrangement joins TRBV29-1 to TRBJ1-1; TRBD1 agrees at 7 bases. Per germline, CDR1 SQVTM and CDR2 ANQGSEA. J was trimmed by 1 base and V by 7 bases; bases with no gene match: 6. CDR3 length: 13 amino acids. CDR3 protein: CSGDRQGNTEAFF. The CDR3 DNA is TGCAGCGGTGATAGACAGGGGAACACTGAAGCTTTCTTT.

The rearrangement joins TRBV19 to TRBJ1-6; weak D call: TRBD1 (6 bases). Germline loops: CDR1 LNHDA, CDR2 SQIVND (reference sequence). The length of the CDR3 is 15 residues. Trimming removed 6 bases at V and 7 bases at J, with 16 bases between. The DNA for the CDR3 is TGTGCCAGTAGGGGGGCGGACACGTTAAATTCACCCCTCCACTTT. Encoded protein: CASRGADTLNSPLHF.